Presented here are 10 T cell receptor beta chains from one specimen sequenced in a study of identical twins. TCRdb re-called the 5' RACE reads through MiXCR, storing one row per CDR3 protein. The table lists about 240,000 distinct CDR3 sequences, 6% to 8% of them singletons, with around 5% in the top ten. This same sample was also part of a study on yellow fever vaccine responses in identical twins.

Sequences were obtained from CD8+ T cells sorted from blood. These receptors came from a woman aged 18-35 years in good health.

As regards this clonotype: With a much larger clone just one base away, this may be a read error. The gene calls are TRBV3-1 and TRBJ2-3; a possible D gene is TRBD2 (5 bases). The CDR3 is 14 residues long. CDR1 and CDR2 (germline): LGHDT, YNNKEL (reference sequence). Deletions cut 4 bases from V and 2 bases from J, with 10 bases between. CDR3 in DNA: TGTGCCAGCAGCCGAGGGCACACCACAGATACGCAGTATTTT. Translation: CASSRGHTTDTQYF.

The table lists this clonotype with a few counts. The V gene is TRBV9, the J gene TRBJ1-1; 7 bases agree with TRBD1. V gave up 0 bases and J gave up 4 bases; unmatched junction bases: 3. The CDR3 contains 14 residues. Germline CDR1 is SGDLS and CDR2 is YYNGEE. DNA of the CDR3: TGTGCCAGCAGCGTAGGGGACAGTGGCACTGAAGCTTTCTTT. It codes for CASSVGDSGTEAFF.

This clonotype was observed at least ten times. The chain links TRBV29-1 to TRBJ2-1, with D perhaps being TRBD1 or TRBD2 (5 bases each). Trimming stripped 0 bases from V and 6 bases from J, with 12 bases between. This CDR3 has 14 amino acids. The V gene's germline CDR1 is SQVTM and CDR2 ANQGSEA. The CDR3 DNA follows: TGCAGCGTTGAAGATCTTATGGGGGTCAATGAGCAGTTCTTC. It codes for CSVEDLMGVNEQFF.

Details on this clonotype: Possible read error: a much larger clone is one base away. This chain joins TRBV7-9 and TRBJ2-5; D might be TRBD1 (6 bases). Trimming left V 1 base short and J 0 bases short, with 6 bases between. The CDR3 loop spans 14 amino acids. The V gene's germline CDR1 is SEHNR and CDR2 FQNEAQ (reference sequence). The CDR3: CASSLGQDQETQYF. The CDR3 DNA reads as TGTGCCAGCAGCTTAGGACAGGACCAAGAGACCCAGTACTTC.

The J gene is TRBJ2-7, the V gene TRBV5-1; 11 bases map to TRBD2. The germline CDR1 and CDR2 sequences are SGHRS and YFSETQ. V gave up 0 bases and J gave up 0 bases; unmatched junction bases: 2. There are 16 residues in the CDR3. This CDR3 reads CASSLGLAGGSYEQYF. The DNA of the CDR3 is TGCGCCAGCAGCTTGGGGCTAGCGGGAGGCTCCTACGAGCAGTACTTC.

The chain employs TRBV7-8 and TRBJ1-2; 7 bases are shared with TRBD1. The CDR3 loop spans 15 amino acids. V trimming: 1 base; J trimming: 5 bases; junction bases outside the gene matches: 7. Germline V gives CDR1 SGHVS, CDR2 FQNEAQ. The CDR3 coding sequence is TGTGCCAGCAGCTTAGACCGACAGGGATCTTATGGCTACACCTTC. It codes for CASSLDRQGSYGYTF.

The J gene is TRBJ2-3, the V gene TRBV20-1, with D unclear. Germline values: CDR1 DFQATT, CDR2 SNEGSKA (reference sequence). The CDR3 is made up of 15 amino acids. V was clipped by 1 base and J by 0 bases, with 11 bases between them. CDR3 sequence: CSARVLYTSTDTQYF. Here the CDR3 DNA reads TGCAGTGCTAGAGTCCTATACACTAGCACAGATACGCAGTATTTT.

This clonotype was observed a few times. The chain has TRBV10-1 and TRBJ2-2, with TRBD2 identical over 14 bases. V gave up 9 bases and J gave up 1 base; unmatched junction bases: 13. This CDR3 has 19 residues. The germline V gene encodes CDR1 WNHNN and CDR2 SYGVQD (reference sequence). DNA of the CDR3: TGCGCCAGAACGTGGCCAGGGACTAGCGGGAGAGGGAACACCGGGGAGCTGTTTTTT. Translation: CARTWPGTSGRGNTGELFF.

This clonotype was counted between two and nine times. The CDR3 is CASSLEMARGSSYEQYV. The CDR3, as DNA: TGTGCCAGCAGCTTAGAGATGGCGCGGGGAAGCTCCTACGAGCAGTACGTC. The genes are TRBV11-2 and TRBJ2-7, with a weak D call TRBD2 (6 bases). CDR3 size: 17 residues. V was pared by 0 bases and J by 0 bases, with 15 bases between. The germline CDR1 and CDR2 sequences are SGHAT and FQNNGV.

There are a few counts of this clonotype. The chain employs TRBV7-9 and TRBJ2-7; TRBD1 aligns across 9 bases. Germline loops: CDR1 SEHNR, CDR2 FQNEAQ (reference sequence). With 5 bases clipped from V and 7 bases from J, the junction kept 9 bases outside the gene matches. CDR3 length: 14 amino acids. CDR3 nucleotides: TGTGCCAGCAGCCCACCGGGACAGGGAAGAGAGCAGTACTTC. Translated, it gives CASSPPGQGREQYF.